The source of this T cell receptor (beta chain) is a study of human T cells and chemical hapten exposure. TCRdb re-analysed the RACE reads in MiXCR, keeping a single row per CDR3 protein. The sample has 69,000 or so distinct CDR3 sequences; 10% are singletons. Time point here: patch test 2, 6 weeks after DPC sensitization. The treatment here: therapeutic diphenylcyclopropenone sensitization with weekly scalp DPC. Source: whole blood, taken in connection with sensitization to the hapten diphenylcyclopropenone (DPC). This receptor was identified in a woman in her forties or fifties with alopecia areata. Some clones in this sample may be carry-over from other donors' samples.

The CDR3 loop reads CASSYGLGKDFVAKNIQYF. The CDR3 region has the DNA TGTGCCAGCAGTTACGGTCTAGGAAAGGATTTCGTAGCCAAAAACATTCAGTACTTC. This chain links TRBV6-2 or TRBV6-3 with TRBJ2-4, with no clear D. Trimming took off 2 bases at V and 0 bases at J, with 20 bases between the two ends. CDR1 is MNHEY and CDR2 is SVGEGT in the germline V gene. CDR3 length: 19 amino acids.